These T cell receptor beta chains were read from a single sample in a study of T cell responses to AZD1222 COVID-19 vaccine. Sequenced by immunoSEQ multiplex PCR; TCRdb stores in-frame clones only, minus some. Here the sample spans about 97,000 clones, around nine tenths being singletons. The input for sequencing was peripheral blood, taken on day 0 of AZD1222 vaccination. The receptors were sampled from an adult in good health. The CDR3 runs from the conserved cysteine through the conserved F or W. D genes are given only for firm matches. A clone size is listed for some rows: how often the clone was seen (once, few, many), or a class if it is expanded.

J: TRBJ2-3; size: NA; D: TRBD2; V: TRBV18; DNA: TGTGCCAGCTCACCAAGGTTAGCGGGACGGGGGGAAGATACGCAGTATTTT; CDR3: CASSPRLAGRGEDTQYF
J: TRBJ1-4; size: few; D: NA; V: TRBV12-5; DNA: TGTGCTAGTGGTCTTAACCCTCGCCGACATCGAACAACTAATGAAAAACTGTTTTTT; CDR3: CASGLNPRRHRTTNEKLFF
J: TRBJ2-7; size: few; D: TRBD2; V: TRBV3-1/TRBV3-2; DNA: TGTGCCAGCAAACGATCCGGGACTAGCGGGACTTGCTCCTACGAGCAGTACTTC; CDR3: CASKRSGTSGTCSYEQYF
J: TRBJ1-1; size: NA; D: NA; V: TRBV5-1; DNA: TGCGCCAGCAGCTTGGCCCGGGCGAATGAGCTGAGGAACACTGAAGCTTTCTTT; CDR3: CASSLARANELRNTEAFF
J: TRBJ2-7; size: NA; D: NA; V: TRBV5-1; DNA: TGCGCCAGCACCCTTTCCGGGACGATCCACGAGCAGTACTTC; CDR3: CASTLSGTIHEQYF
J: TRBJ1-5; size: NA; D: NA; V: TRBV6-5; DNA: TGTGCCAGCAGTCGAGGGGGGGGCAATCAGCCCCAGCATTTT; CDR3: CASSRGGGNQPQHF
J: TRBJ2-6; size: once; D: NA; V: TRBV28; DNA: TGTGCCAGCAGTTCCCGACGGGACTCTGGGGCCAACGTCCTGACTTTC; CDR3: CASSSRRDSGANVLTF
J: TRBJ1-3; size: NA; D: NA; V: TRBV6-5; DNA: TGTGCCAGCAACAACGGAGAGGGAAACACCATATATTTT; CDR3: CASNNGEGNTIYF
J: TRBJ1-5; size: NA; D: NA; V: TRBV5-1; DNA: TGCGCCAGCAGCTTAGGTCCGGATCAGCCCCAGCATTTT; CDR3: CASSLGPDQPQHF
J: TRBJ2-7; size: NA; D: NA; V: TRBV7-2; DNA: TGTGCCAGCAGCCGCTCTAAAGGGGCCCACGAGCAGTACTTC; CDR3: CASSRSKGAHEQYF
J: TRBJ2-7; size: NA; D: TRBD2; V: TRBV9; DNA: TGTGCCAGCAGCTTAAGTAGCGGGAGGCCATACGAGCAGTACTTC; CDR3: CASSLSSGRPYEQYF
J: TRBJ2-1; size: few; D: NA; V: TRBV9; DNA: TGTGCCAGCAGCCCCCGATCGGAATTCAATGAGCAGTTCTTC; CDR3: CASSPRSEFNEQFF
J: TRBJ2-5; size: NA; D: NA; V: TRBV7-3; DNA: TGTGCCAGCAGCTCCCACGGGGGCTGGGAGACCCAGTACTTC; CDR3: CASSSHGGWETQYF
J: TRBJ1-5; size: NA; D: TRBD1; V: TRBV7-2; DNA: TGTGCCAGCAGAGGGACAGCAAATCAGCCCCAGCATTTT; CDR3: CASRGTANQPQHF
J: TRBJ1-2; size: NA; D: TRBD1; V: TRBV4-3; DNA: TGCGCCAGCAGCCAAGGGACCGGGACAGGGGTCGATGGCTACACCTTC; CDR3: CASSQGTGTGVDGYTF
J: TRBJ1-2; size: NA; D: NA; V: TRBV4-3; DNA: TGCGCCAGCAGCCAAGAATTTACTGATTATGGCTACACCTTC; CDR3: CASSQEFTDYGYTF
J: TRBJ1-4; size: NA; D: NA; V: TRBV4-3; DNA: TGCGCCAGCAGCCCAGAATTGCCTAATGAAAAACTGTTTTTT; CDR3: CASSPELPNEKLFF
J: TRBJ2-2; size: NA; D: TRBD1; V: TRBV11-3; DNA: TGTGCCAGCAGCCAAAGGACAGGGGTGGGCACCGGGGAGCTGTTTTTT; CDR3: CASSQRTGVGTGELFF
J: TRBJ1-1; size: NA; D: TRBD1; V: TRBV7-2; DNA: TGTGCCAGCAGCAACTCAGGACAGGGAGGGACTGAAGCTTTCTTT; CDR3: CASSNSGQGGTEAFF
J: TRBJ2-2; size: NA; D: NA; V: TRBV6-5; DNA: TGTGCCAGCACCACCCGGGATACCGGGGAGCTGTTTTTT; CDR3: CASTTRDTGELFF
J: TRBJ2-3; size: NA; D: TRBD2; V: TRBV7-2; DNA: TGTGCCAGCAGCTACACCGGGGGGGGTAGGGATACGCAGTATTTT; CDR3: CASSYTGGGRDTQYF
J: TRBJ1-5; size: few; D: TRBD1; V: TRBV19; DNA: TGTGCCAGTAGCAAAATGGGACAGGCCAATCAGCCCCAGCATTTT; CDR3: CASSKMGQANQPQHF
J: TRBJ1-5; size: NA; D: NA; V: TRBV28; DNA: TGTGCCAGCAGTTTCCGGAAGATGGGCAATCAGCCCCAGCATTTT; CDR3: CASSFRKMGNQPQHF
J: TRBJ2-7; size: once; D: TRBD2; V: TRBV7-9; DNA: TGTGCCAGCAGCTTAAGTTCGGGACTAGCTGGGTACGAGCAGTACTTC; CDR3: CASSLSSGLAGYEQYF
J: TRBJ2-3; size: few; D: TRBD2; V: TRBV27; DNA: TGTGCCAGCAGTCCCCGGGGGGGTGGCACAGATACGCAGTATTTT; CDR3: CASSPRGGGTDTQYF
J: TRBJ2-1; size: NA; D: NA; V: TRBV6-4; DNA: TGTGCCAGCAGTGACAGTGCCCTACCAGCTAATCAGTTCTTC; CDR3: CASSDSALPANQFF
J: TRBJ1-2; size: NA; D: TRBD1; V: TRBV4-3; DNA: TGCGCCAGCAGCCAATCCCTCAGACAGGGCCTTAACTATGGCTACACCTTC; CDR3: CASSQSLRQGLNYGYTF
J: TRBJ1-2; size: NA; D: NA; V: TRBV19; DNA: TGTGCCAGTACAGGTGGCAGCTCAAACTATGGCTACACCTTC; CDR3: CASTGGSSNYGYTF
J: TRBJ2-5; size: few; D: NA; V: TRBV6-6; DNA: TGTGCCAGCAGTTACGGCGGGACCATGTACTTC; CDR3: CASSYGGTMYF
J: TRBJ1-1; size: NA; D: NA; V: TRBV19; DNA: TGTGCCAGTACCTCGGGGGGAACGAGGGACACTGAAGCTTTCTTT; CDR3: CASTSGGTRDTEAFF
J: TRBJ2-7; size: once; D: NA; V: TRBV18; DNA: TGTGCCAGCTCACCACCAGGACAAACCTACGAGCAGTACTTC; CDR3: CASSPPGQTYEQYF
J: TRBJ1-2; size: NA; D: TRBD1; V: TRBV27; DNA: TGTGCCAGCAGTTCCTCCGGGACAGGGGTCTATGGCTACACCTTC; CDR3: CASSSSGTGVYGYTF
J: TRBJ2-4; size: NA; D: TRBD2; V: TRBV7-2; DNA: TGTGCCAGCAGCTTGGGGTCTAGCGGGGGGCGACTAGCCAAAAACATTCAGTACTTC; CDR3: CASSLGSSGGRLAKNIQYF
J: TRBJ2-1; size: NA; D: NA; V: TRBV2; DNA: TGTGCCACCTCGTTAGAGGGAGCTTACAATGAGCAGTTCTTC; CDR3: CATSLEGAYNEQFF